Given below is one T cell receptor (beta chain) in context. Its specificity is not known. The data stem from a study of T-cell memory formation after mild COVID-19. Whole-study results and caveats: Whether day 37 second-wave clones are SARS-CoV-2-specific was not confirmed. Some clones that responded turned up in pre-infection memory, which suggests that cross-reactive memory joined in. Later expanders leaned CD4+, whereas clones that contracted between day 15 and 85 were balanced CD4/CD8.

In TCRdb, the 5' RACE reads were re-called with MiXCR into one record per CDR3 protein. The sample contains more than 120,000 distinct CDR3 sequences, roughly 6.2% of which appear only once. V dropped 3 bases and J dropped 7; count of bases not matched to a gene: 2. The CDR3 covers 15 residues. Germline V gives CDR1 KGHSH, CDR2 LQKENI. The V call is TRBV18, the J call TRBJ1-6, with 11 bases identical to TRBD1. The TCR originated in an adult woman who had mild COVID-19 (a few samples of this study predate the infection). Cell type and time point are not known. Sequenced: PBMCs or a T cell subset sorted from them (not recorded which). This CDR3 reads CASSPGQGANSPLHF. For the CDR3, the DNA is TGTGCCAGCTCACCCGGACAGGGGGCGAATTCACCCCTCCACTTT.